This T cell receptor beta chain was recovered during a study of Tregs in tolerant kidney transplant recipients (dated by TCRdb to about 2019). Regarding the complete study: Related donors were used in the transplants with nonmyeloablative bone marrow transplantation, and mixed chimerism was transient in the human trials. The study used TCRbeta sequencing to identify donor-specific regulatory T cells before combined kidney and bone marrow transplantation, then tracked those cells after transplant. On the study overall, not on this receptor specifically: PCR primers changed over time for some patients, so nucleotide-level comparison across those patients' samples was not possible. Donor-specific Treg expansion was found to exceed global Treg expansion in tolerant patients, suggesting antigen-driven rather than nonspecific expansion. Because only a small number of patients were included, the study had limitations, and the results will need to be validated in larger populations as well as under other immunosuppression protocols. Although technical replication error seemed to be minimal, the question of biological reproducibility was not addressed directly. Expanding Tregs with activated donor B cells appeared to identify the most biologically relevant and donor-specific TCRbeta repertoire.

The germline V gene supplies CDR1 SGHAT and CDR2 FQNNGV. Its CDR3 holds 14 amino acids, cysteine through phenylalanine. Just CDR3 DNA is preserved here, 42 bases in frame from base 1. V was cut back by 2 bases and J by 1 base, leaving a gap of 5 bases between them. For TCRbeta CDR3 sequencing, genomic DNA was extracted from sorted cells using the QIAGEN DNeasy Blood and Tissue Kit. Through immunoSEQ, high-throughput TCRbeta CDR3 sequencing was done commercially, including PCR amplification with internal controls and bias correction. Per the source publication's procedure: Unique productive TCRbeta sequences were defined by CDR3 nucleotide sequence where primers matched, otherwise by CDR3 amino acid sequence with Vbeta and Jbeta genes. Sorting error was corrected by removing sequences shared between sorted populations at a frequency ratio of 2:1 or less, and the remaining shared sequences were assigned to the higher population. A sequence was defined as donor-reactive if the sequence was expanded at least 5-fold in CFSE-low cells compared with unstimulated cells and had a frequency of at least 0.01% in CFSE-low cells. Jensen-Shannon divergence, calculated on the top 100 TCRbeta sequences ranked by frequency, was used to quantify repertoire divergence. For samples with multiple sequencing runs, sorting error was corrected in each run separately before the runs were combined. TCRdb's version of the immuneACCESS table is confined to in-frame rearrangements and falls short of the full clone set. An unresolved V gene accounts for under half of the shortfall where checked; the remainder is of unknown origin. Clone size and V and J calls were adopted from that table, with D and trimming inferred from the DNA. The sample profile shows 50,000 to 85,000 clones; roughly 92% of them were found once. The top ten hold about 10% of the sample.

About this clone itself: The specificity of this receptor is unknown. The input lacks base qualities; no much larger clone sits a single base away.

According to the study, the label for this sample's time point signals: blood sample drawn before combined kidney and bone marrow transplant. Unstimulated Tregs (CD4+CD25+CD127-), CD4+ non-Tregs (CD4+CD25-), CD4 and CD8 cells were FACS-sorted from thawed PBMCs. A few combined kidney and bone marrow transplant recipients from the ITN036ST trial were included as patients, and samples were available only from these trial subjects. Healthy control blood was processed by Ficoll density gradient to PBMCs and cryopreserved; patient PBMCs were collected before and after transplant. The input for sequencing was CD8+ T cells from blood, taken before the transplant. Here the chain combines TRBV11-2 and TRBJ2-2; no D segment can be confidently identified. This sequence originates from a human donor who received a combined kidney and bone marrow transplant. The CDR3 protein is CASSLSRNTGELFF. The nucleotide sequence reads as follows: TGTGCCAGCAGCTTATCCAGGAACACCGGGGAGCTGTTTTTT.